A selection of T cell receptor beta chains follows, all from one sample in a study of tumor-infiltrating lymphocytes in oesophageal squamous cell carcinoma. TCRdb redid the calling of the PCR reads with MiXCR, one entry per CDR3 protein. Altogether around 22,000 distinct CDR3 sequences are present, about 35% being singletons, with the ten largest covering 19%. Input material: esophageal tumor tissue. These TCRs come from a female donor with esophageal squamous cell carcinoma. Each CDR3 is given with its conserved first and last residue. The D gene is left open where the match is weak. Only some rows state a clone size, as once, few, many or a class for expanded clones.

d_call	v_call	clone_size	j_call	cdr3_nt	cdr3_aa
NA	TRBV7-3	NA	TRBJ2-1	TGTGCCAGCACCCCAACGACTGGATTCAATGAGCAGTTCTTC	CASTPTTGFNEQFF
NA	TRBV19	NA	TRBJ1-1	TGTGCCAGTAGTTCGACGACCCCATCCCCTGAAGCTTTCTTT	CASSSTTPSPEAFF
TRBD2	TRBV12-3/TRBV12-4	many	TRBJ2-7	TGTGCCAGCAGTTTAAGTTCCGGGACGGGGGGTTCCGAGCAGTACTTC	CASSLSSGTGGSEQYF
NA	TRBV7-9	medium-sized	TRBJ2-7	TGTGCCAGCAGCTTAGGGTACGGACGCGGCGAGCAGTACTTC	CASSLGYGRGEQYF
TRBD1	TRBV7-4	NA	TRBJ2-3	TGTGCCAGCAGCTTAGCAAGGGGGCGGCTCACAGATACGCAGTATTTT	CASSLARGRLTDTQYF
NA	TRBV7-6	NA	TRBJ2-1	TGTGCCAGCAGCGAAAGTATTGCAGGTAGCTCCTACAATGAGCAGTTCTTC	CASSESIAGSSYNEQFF
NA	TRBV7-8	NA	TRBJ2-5	TGTGCCAGCAGCTTGACTAGTAGAGGGGAGACCCAGTACTTC	CASSLTSRGETQYF
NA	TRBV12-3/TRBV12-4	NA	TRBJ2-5	TGTGCCAGCAGTTTACTAGAAGGGGAGACCCAGTACTTC	CASSLLEGETQYF
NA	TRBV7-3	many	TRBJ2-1	TGTGCCAGCAGCCGCGGGGCGCGTCGGGAGCAGTTCTTC	CASSRGARREQFF
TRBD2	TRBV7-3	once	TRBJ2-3	TGTGCCAGCAGACTAGCGGGAAGGTTGGATACGCAGTATTTT	CASRLAGRLDTQYF
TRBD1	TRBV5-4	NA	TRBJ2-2	TGTGCCAGCAGCGAACAGGGGTACACCGGGGAGCTGTTTTTT	CASSEQGYTGELFF
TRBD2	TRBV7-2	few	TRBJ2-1	TGTGCCAGCAGCTCCACCGGGACTAGCTACAATGAGCAGTTCTTC	CASSSTGTSYNEQFF
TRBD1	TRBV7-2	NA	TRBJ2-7	TGTGCCAGCAGCTTAGGTGCGGGACAGGCCTACGAGCAGTACTTC	CASSLGAGQAYEQYF
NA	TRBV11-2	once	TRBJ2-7	TGTGCCAGCAGCTTAGATCAGGCAGGGGACGAGCAGTACTTC	CASSLDQAGDEQYF
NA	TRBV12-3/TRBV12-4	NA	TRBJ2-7	TGTGCCAGCAGTTTCGGGAGTCACAACGGGGGCAATGAGCAGTACTTC	CASSFGSHNGGNEQYF
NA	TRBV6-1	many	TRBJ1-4	TGTGCCAGCCAACGGGTTAATGAAAAACTGTTTTTT	CASQRVNEKLFF
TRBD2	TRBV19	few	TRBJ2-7	TGTGCCAGTAGTACCCCCACTAGCGGGAGTTCCTACGAGCAGTACTTC	CASSTPTSGSSYEQYF
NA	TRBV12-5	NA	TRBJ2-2	TGTGCTAGTGGTTTGACCCGGACGGATAAGAACACCGGGGAGCTGTTTTTT	CASGLTRTDKNTGELFF
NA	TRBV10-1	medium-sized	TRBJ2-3	TGCGCCAGCAGAGACTCGAGAACAGATACGCAGTATTTT	CASRDSRTDTQYF
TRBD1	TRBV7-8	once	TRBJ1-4	TGTGCCAGCAGCCGTGGACATCTAGGGGGCAATGAAAAACTGTTTTTT	CASSRGHLGGNEKLFF
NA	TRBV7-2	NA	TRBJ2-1	TGTGCCAGCAGCTTAGCGGCGAGAAGGCTGGGGAATGAGCAGTTCTTC	CASSLAARRLGNEQFF
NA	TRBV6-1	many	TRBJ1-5	TGTGCCAGCTCCAAAGGGTCGGGCAATCAGCCCCAGCATTTT	CASSKGSGNQPQHF
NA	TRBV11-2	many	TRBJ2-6	TGTGCCAGCAGCGCCCGGGACTTTTTGCTCTGGGGGGCCAACGTCCTGACTTTC	CASSARDFLLWGANVLTF
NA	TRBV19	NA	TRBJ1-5	TGTGCCAGTAGTATATATCAGAGGAGCAATCAGCCCCAGCATTTT	CASSIYQRSNQPQHF
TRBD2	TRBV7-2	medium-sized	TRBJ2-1	TGTGCCAGCAGCCGCGGGGGGAGGTCCTACGAGCAGTTCTTC	CASSRGGRSYEQFF
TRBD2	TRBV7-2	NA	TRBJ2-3	TGTGCCAGCAGCCTAAATAGCGGGAGGGGCACAGATACGCAGTATTTT	CASSLNSGRGTDTQYF
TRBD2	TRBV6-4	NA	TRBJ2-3	TGTGCCAGCAGTGACCCGTCGGGGGGAAACTACACAGATACGCAGTATTTT	CASSDPSGGNYTDTQYF
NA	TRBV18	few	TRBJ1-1	TGTGCCAGCTCACCTCGAGGGGCCAGAGGGGCTGAAGCTTTCTTT	CASSPRGARGAEAFF
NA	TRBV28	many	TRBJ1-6	TGTGCCAGCAGTCTCCGGACAGCAAATTCACCCCTCCACTTT	CASSLRTANSPLHF
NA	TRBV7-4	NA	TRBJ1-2	TGTGCCAGCAGCCAACCCCCGGGACTATCCTATGGCTACACCTTC	CASSQPPGLSYGYTF
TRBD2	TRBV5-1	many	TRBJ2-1	TGCGCCAGCAGCTTCCTTTCCGGGGGGAGCGGACAATACAATGAGCAGTTCTTC	CASSFLSGGSGQYNEQFF
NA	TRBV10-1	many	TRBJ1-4	TGCGCCAGCAGTGACGGGCCGGCCGGGAAACTGTTTTTT	CASSDGPAGKLFF
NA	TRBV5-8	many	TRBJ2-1	TGTGCCAGCAGCTCCTGGGGGGGCCCAAGGGATGAGCAGTTCTTC	CASSSWGGPRDEQFF
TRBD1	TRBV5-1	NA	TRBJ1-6	TGCGCCAGCAGCTTGGCGACAGGGAGTAGTTCACCCCTCCACTTC	CASSLATGSSSPLHF
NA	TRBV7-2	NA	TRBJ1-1	TGTGCCAGCAGCTTAAACCCTCGGAGAGAGCAGTTCTTT	CASSLNPRREQFF
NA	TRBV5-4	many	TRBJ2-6	TGTGCCAGCAGCCCGGCGGGACAGCGGAACTCTGGGGCCAACGTCCTGACTTTC	CASSPAGQRNSGANVLTF
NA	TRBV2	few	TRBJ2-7	TGTGCCAGCAGGGAAGGCTCAGGCTACGAGCAGTACTTC	CASREGSGYEQYF
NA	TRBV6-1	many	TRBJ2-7	TGTGCCAGCAAATCGGGCCCCCCCAACGAGCAGTACTTC	CASKSGPPNEQYF
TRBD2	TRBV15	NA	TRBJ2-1	TGTGCCACCAGCAGAGACCGATTACTAGCGGGAGTTGGGAATGAGCAGTTCTTC	CATSRDRLLAGVGNEQFF
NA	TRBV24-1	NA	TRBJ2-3	TGTGCCACCAGTGTTGGGGGAGTCACAGATACGCAGTATTTT	CATSVGGVTDTQYF
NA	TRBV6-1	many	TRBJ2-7	TGTGCCAGCAGTGAGGGCGCTTACTACGAGCAGTACTTC	CASSEGAYYEQYF
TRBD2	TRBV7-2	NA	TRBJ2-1	TGTGCCAGCAGCTTAGGGGGTTCGGGGGGGGTTGAGCAGTTCTTC	CASSLGGSGGVEQFF
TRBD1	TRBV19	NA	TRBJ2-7	TGTGCCAGTAGTCGCCAGGGGGCTTTGTGGGAGCAGTACTTC	CASSRQGALWEQYF
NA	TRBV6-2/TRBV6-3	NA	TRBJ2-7	TGTGCCAGCAGCGTGAACTACGAGCAGTACTTC	CASSVNYEQYF
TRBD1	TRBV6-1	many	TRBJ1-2	TGTGCCAGCGAGACAGGGGGCCTTGGCTACACCTTC	CASETGGLGYTF
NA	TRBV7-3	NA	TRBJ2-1	TGTGCCAGCAGCTTGGCCCCCTGGGAAGAGCAGTTCTTC	CASSLAPWEEQFF
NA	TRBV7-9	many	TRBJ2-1	TGTGCCAGCAGCCCTGTCCGACGGGAGCAGTTCTTC	CASSPVRREQFF
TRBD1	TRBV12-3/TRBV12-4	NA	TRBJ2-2	TGTGCCAGCAGTCCCAGTCGACAGGGGTTTATCGGGGAGCTGTTTTTT	CASSPSRQGFIGELFF
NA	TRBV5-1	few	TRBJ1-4	TGCGCCAGCAGCACGGACAGCAATAATGAAAAACTGTTTTTT	CASSTDSNNEKLFF
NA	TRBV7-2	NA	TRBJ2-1	TGTGCCAGCAGCTCAGCCCGGGACCACCAGTTCTTC	CASSSARDHQFF